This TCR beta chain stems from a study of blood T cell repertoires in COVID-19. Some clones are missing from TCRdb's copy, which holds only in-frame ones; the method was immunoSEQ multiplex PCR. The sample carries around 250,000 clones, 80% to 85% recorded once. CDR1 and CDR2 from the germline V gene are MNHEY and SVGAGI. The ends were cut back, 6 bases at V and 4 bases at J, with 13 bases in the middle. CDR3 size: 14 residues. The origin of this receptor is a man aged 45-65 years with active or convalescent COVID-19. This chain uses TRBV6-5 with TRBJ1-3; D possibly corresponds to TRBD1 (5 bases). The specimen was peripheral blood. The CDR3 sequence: CASSPDSTGNTIYF. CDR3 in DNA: TGTGCCAGCAGCCCAGACAGTACGGGAAACACCATATATTTT.